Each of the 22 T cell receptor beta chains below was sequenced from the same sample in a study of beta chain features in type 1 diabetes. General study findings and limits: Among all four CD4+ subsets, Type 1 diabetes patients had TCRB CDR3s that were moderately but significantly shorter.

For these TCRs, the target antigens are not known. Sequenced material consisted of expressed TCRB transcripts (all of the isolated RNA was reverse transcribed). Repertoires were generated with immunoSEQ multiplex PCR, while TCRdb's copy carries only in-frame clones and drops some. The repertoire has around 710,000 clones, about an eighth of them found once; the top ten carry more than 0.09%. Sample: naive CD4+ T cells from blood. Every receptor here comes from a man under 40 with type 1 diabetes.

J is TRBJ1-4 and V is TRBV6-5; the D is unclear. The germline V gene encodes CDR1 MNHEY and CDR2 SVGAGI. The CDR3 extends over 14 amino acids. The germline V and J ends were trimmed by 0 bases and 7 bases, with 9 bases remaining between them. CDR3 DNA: TGTGCCAGCAGTTACTCGACGGGAGGTGAAAAACTGTTTTTT. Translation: CASSYSTGGEKLFF.

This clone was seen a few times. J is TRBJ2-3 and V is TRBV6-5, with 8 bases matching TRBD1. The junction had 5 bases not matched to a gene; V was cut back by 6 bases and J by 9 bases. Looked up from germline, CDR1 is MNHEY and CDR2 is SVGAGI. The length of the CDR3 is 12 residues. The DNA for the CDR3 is TGTGCCAGCAGCATCGGACAGGGAACGCAGTATTTT. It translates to CASSIGQGTQYF.

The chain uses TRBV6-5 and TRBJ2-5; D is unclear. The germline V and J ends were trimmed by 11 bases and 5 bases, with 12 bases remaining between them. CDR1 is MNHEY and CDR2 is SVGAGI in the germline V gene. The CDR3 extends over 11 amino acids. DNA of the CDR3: TGTGCCGCCCATACCGAGGAGACCCAGTACTTC. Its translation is CAAHTEETQYF.

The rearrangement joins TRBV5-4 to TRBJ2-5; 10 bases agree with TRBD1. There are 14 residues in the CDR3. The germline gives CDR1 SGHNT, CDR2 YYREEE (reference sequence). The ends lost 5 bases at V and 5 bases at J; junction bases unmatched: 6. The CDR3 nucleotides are TGTGCCAGCAGATTGAGGGGACAGGGGGAGACCCAGTACTTC. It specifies CASRLRGQGETQYF.

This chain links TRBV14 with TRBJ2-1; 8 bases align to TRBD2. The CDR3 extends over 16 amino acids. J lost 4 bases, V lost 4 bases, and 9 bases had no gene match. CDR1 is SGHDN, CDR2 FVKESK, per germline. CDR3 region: CASSPLDGGAYNEQFF. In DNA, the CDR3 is TGTGCCAGCAGCCCCCTGGACGGGGGGGCGTACAATGAGCAGTTCTTC.

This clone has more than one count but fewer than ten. The CDR3 loop is CASSQGEGAESDGYTF. The CDR3, as DNA: TGTGCCAGCAGCCAAGGTGAGGGGGCGGAGTCGGACGGCTACACCTTC. This sequence joins TRBV4-2 and TRBJ1-2, with 7 bases lining up with TRBD1. Looked up from germline, CDR1 is LGHNA and CDR2 is YNFKEQ. After removal of 1 base from V and 8 bases from J, the junction contained 13 bases not matched to a gene. The CDR3 covers 16 residues.

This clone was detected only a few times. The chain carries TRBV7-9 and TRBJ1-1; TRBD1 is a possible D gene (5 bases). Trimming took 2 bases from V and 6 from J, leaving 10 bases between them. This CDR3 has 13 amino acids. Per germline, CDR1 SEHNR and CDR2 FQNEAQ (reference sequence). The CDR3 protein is CASSLKQGAEAFF. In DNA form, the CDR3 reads TGTGCCAGCAGCTTAAAGCAGGGCGCTGAAGCTTTCTTT.

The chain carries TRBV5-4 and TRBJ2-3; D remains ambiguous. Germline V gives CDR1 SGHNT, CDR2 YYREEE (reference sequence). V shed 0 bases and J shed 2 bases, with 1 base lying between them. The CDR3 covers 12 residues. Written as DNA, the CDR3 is TGTGCCAGCAGCTTGGTCACAGATACGCAGTATTTT. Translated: CASSLVTDTQYF.

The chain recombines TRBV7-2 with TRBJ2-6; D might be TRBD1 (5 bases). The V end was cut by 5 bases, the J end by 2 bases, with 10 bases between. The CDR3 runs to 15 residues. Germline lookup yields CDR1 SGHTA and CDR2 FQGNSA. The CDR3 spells CASSSRVAGANVLTF. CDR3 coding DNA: TGTGCCAGCAGCAGCAGGGTAGCTGGGGCCAACGTCCTGACTTTC.

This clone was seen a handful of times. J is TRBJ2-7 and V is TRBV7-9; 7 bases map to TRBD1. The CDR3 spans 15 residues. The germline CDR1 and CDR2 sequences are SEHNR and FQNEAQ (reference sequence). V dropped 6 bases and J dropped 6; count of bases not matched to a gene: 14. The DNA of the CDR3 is TGTGCCAGCAGTCTTGGACAGGCCCGGGCGGGCGAGCAGTACTTC. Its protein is CASSLGQARAGEQYF.

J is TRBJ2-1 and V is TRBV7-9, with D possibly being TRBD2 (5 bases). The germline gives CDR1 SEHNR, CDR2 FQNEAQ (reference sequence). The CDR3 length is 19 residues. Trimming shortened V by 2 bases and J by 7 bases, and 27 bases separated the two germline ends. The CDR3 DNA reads TGTGCCAGCAGCTTAAGAGCATCTCAGGCCGGGAACATCGAGAATGAGCAGTTCTTC. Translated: CASSLRASQAGNIENEQFF.

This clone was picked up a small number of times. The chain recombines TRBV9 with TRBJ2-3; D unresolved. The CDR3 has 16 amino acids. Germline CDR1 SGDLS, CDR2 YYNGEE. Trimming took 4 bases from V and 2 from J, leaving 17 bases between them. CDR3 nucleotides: TGTGCCAGCAGCCCTCTCGGTAACCCGAACACAGATACGCAGTATTTT. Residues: CASSPLGNPNTDTQYF.

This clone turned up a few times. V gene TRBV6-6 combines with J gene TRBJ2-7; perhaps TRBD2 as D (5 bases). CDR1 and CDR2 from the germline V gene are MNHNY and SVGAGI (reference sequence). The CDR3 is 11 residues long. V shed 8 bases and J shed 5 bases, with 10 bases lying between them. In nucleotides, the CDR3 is TGTGCCAGCGGGAGCTGGGACGAGCAGTACTTC. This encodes CASGSWDEQYF.

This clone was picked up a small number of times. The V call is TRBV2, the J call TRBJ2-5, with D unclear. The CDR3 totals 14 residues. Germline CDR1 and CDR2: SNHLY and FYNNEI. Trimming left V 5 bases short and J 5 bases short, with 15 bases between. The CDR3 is CASSPGWLGETQYF. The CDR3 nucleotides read TGTGCCAGCAGTCCCGGGTGGCTTGGGGAGACCCAGTACTTC. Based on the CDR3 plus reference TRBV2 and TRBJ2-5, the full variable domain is EPEVTQTPSHQVTQMGQEVILRCVPISNHLYFYWYRQILGQKVEFLVSFYNNEISEKSEIFDDQFSVERPDGSNFTLKIRSTKLEDSAMYFCASSPGWLGETQYFGPGTRLLVL.

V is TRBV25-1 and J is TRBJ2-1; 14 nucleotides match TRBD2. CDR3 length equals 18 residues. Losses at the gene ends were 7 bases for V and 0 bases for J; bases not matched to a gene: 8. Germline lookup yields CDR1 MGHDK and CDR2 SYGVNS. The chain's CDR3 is CASTRGLAGGHSYNEQFF. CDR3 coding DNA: TGTGCCAGCACCCGAGGACTAGCGGGGGGCCACTCCTACAATGAGCAGTTCTTC.

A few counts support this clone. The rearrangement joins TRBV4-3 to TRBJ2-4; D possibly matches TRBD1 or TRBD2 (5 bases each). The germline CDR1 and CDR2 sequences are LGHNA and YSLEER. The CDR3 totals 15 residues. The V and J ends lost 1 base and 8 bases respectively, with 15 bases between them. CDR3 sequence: CASSQVRGNKDIQYF. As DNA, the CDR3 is TGCGCCAGCAGCCAAGTGAGGGGTAATAAGGACATTCAGTACTTC.

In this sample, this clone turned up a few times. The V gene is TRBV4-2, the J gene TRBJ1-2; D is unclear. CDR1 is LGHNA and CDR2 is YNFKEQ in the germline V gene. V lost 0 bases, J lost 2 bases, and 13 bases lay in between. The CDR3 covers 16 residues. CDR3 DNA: TGTGCCAGCAGCCAAGAATTAGTCGTCGCCAACTATGGCTACACCTTC. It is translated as CASSQELVVANYGYTF.

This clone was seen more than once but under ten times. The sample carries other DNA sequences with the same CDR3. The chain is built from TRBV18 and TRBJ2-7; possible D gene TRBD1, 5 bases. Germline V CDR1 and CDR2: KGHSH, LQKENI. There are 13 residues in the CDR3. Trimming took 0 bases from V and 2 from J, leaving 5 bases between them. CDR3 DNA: TGTGCCAGCTCACCACCAGGGGCCTACGAGCAGTACTTC. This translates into CASSPPGAYEQYF.

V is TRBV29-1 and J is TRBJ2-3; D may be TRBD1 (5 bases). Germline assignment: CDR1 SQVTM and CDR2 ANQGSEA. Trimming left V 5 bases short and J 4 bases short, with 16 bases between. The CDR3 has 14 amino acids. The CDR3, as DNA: TGCAGCGTTCAGTTAAGGGGTGGTGCAGATACGCAGTATTTT. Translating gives CSVQLRGGADTQYF.

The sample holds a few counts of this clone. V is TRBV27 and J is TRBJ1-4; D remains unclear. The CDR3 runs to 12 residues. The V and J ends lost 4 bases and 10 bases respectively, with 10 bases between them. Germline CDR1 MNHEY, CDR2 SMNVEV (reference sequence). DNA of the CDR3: TGTGCCAGCAGTTCGGGGTGGGGAAAACTGTTTTTT. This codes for CASSSGWGKLFF.

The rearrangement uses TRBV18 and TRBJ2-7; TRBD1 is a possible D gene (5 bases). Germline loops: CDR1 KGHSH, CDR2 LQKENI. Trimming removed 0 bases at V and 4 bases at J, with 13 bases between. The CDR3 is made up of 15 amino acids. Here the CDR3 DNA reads TGTGCCAGCTCACCACCGTTTTTAGGGGTTTACGAGCAGTACTTC. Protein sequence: CASSPPFLGVYEQYF.

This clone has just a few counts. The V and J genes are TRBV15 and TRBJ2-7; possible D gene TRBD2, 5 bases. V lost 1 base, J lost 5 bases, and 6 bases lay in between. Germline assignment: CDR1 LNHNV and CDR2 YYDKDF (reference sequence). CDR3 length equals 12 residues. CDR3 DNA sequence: TGTGCCACCAGCAGAGCGAGGGACGAGCAGTACTTC. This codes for CATSRARDEQYF. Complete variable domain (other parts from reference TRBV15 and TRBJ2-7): DAMVIQNPRYQVTQFGKPVTLSCSQTLNHNVMYWYQQKSSQAPKLLFHYYDKDFNNEADTPDNFQSRRPNTSFCFLDIRSPGLGDTAMYLCATSRARDEQYFGPGTRLTVT.